Included here is one TCR beta chain sequence, with context. Its specificity is not known. These data are taken from a study of cytomegalovirus exposure and HLA in healthy donors. Overall study findings and caveats: Under 20,000 TCR beta sequences were associated with HLA alleles at 0.05 false discovery rate in a later analysis.

Per the germline V gene, CDR1 is SQVTM and CDR2 is ANQGSEA. The CDR3 covers 14 residues. With 1 base clipped from V and 4 bases from J, the junction kept 4 bases outside the gene matches. With 60 Vbeta and 13 Jbeta primers, the PCR was carried out. Measured with immunoSEQ multiplex PCR; TCRdb has only the in-frame clones, and not every one. This sample's table reports about 130,000 clones. This chain links TRBV29-1 with TRBJ2-7; 10 bases map to TRBD1. The receptor's source is a woman aged 60-75 years in good health and CMV-seronegative. The sequenced material came from PBMCs. The CDR3 region has the DNA TGCAGCGTTGAAGGACAGGGGGCAAGGTACGAGCAGTACTTC. The encoded protein is CSVEGQGARYEQYF.